This T cell receptor beta chain is drawn from a study of blood T cell repertoires in COVID-19. Study details: T cells, B-cell-depleted T cells, or PBMCs provided the cDNA or gDNA that served as material.

Per the original data handling: The authors estimated nucleated cell counts from reference gene primer amplification. TCRdb's copy holds only in-frame clones and misses some; the assay was immunoSEQ multiplex PCR. For V, J and clone size, that table is used; D and trimming come from the DNA. This sample has 45,000 or so clones, with 75% to 90% found just once. Trimming removed 4 bases from V and 6 bases from J; junction bases left unmatched: 3. The CDR3 extends over 14 amino acids. Germline V lookup: CDR1 KGHSH, CDR2 LQKENI. Sample: peripheral blood. This TCR came from a woman of 80 years or more with COVID-19, enrolled during active disease. The J gene is TRBJ1-6, the V gene TRBV18; TRBD1 aligns across 7 bases. The CDR3 reads CASSQDRVNSPLHF. The CDR3, as DNA: TGTGCCAGCTCACAAGACAGGGTTAATTCACCCCTCCACTTT.